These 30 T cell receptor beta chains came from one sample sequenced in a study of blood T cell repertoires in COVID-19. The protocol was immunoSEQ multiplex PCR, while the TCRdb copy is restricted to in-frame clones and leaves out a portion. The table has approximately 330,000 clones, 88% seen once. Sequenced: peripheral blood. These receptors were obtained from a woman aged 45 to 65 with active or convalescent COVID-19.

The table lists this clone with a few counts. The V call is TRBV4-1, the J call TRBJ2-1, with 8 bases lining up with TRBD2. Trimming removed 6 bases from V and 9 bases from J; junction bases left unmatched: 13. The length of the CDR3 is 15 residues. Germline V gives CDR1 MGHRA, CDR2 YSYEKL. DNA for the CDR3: TGCGCCAGCAGACCTCCGGGACTAGGTATCCGTGAGCAGTTCTTC. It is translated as CASRPPGLGIREQFF.

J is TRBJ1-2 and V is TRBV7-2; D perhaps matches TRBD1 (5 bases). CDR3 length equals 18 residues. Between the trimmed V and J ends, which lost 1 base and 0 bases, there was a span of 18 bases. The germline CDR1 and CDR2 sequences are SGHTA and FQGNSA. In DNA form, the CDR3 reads TGTGCCAGCAGCTTAGTTTCGGCAGGGTGGGGCCCTAACTATGGCTACACCTTC. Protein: CASSLVSAGWGPNYGYTF.

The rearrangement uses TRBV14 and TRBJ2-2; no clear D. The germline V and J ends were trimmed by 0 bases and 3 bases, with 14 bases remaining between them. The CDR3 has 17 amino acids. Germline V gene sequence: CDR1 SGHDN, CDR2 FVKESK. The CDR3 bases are TGTGCCAGCAGCCAAGAAGATTCTACCTTCTACACCGGGGAGCTGTTTTTT. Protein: CASSQEDSTFYTGELFF.

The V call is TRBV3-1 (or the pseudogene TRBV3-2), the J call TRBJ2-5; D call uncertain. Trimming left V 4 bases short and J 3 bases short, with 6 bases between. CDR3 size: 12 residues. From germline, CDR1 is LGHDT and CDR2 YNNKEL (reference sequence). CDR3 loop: CASSPREETQYF. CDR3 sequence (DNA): TGTGCCAGCAGCCCTCGGGAAGAGACCCAGTACTTC.

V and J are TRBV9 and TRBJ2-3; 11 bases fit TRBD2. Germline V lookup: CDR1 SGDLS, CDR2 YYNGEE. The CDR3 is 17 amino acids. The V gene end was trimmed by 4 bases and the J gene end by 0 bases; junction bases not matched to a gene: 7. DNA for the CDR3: TGTGCCAGCAGCCCGTTAGCGGGAGGGACTAGCACAGATACGCAGTATTTT. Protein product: CASSPLAGGTSTDTQYF.

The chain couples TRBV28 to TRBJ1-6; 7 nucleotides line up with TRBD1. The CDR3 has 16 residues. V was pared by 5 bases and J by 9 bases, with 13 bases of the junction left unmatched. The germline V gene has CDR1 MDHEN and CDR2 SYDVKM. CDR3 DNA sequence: TGTGCCAGCAGTCGTCTGGGGCCCCCAGGGGGTTCACCCCTCCACTTT. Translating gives CASSRLGPPGGSPLHF.

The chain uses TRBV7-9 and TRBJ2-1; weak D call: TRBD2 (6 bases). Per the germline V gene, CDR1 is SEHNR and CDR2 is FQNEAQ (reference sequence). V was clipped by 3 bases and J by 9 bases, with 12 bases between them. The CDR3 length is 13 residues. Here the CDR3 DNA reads TGTGCCAGCAGCTTGATGGTCGGGAGTGAGCAGTTCTTC. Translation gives CASSLMVGSEQFF.

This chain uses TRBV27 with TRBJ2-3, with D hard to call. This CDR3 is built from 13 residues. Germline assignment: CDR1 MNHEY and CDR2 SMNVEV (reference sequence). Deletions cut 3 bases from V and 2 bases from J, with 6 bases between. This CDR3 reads CASSFSYTDTQYF. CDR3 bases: TGTGCCAGCAGTTTCAGTTACACAGATACGCAGTATTTT.

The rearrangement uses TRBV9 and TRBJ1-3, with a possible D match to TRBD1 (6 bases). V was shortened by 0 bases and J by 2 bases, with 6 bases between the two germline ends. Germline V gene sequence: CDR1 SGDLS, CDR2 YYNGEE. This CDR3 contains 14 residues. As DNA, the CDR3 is TGTGCCAGCAGCGTAGACAGGGCTGGAAACACCATATATTTT. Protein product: CASSVDRAGNTIYF. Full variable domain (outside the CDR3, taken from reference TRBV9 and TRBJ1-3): DSGVTQTPKHLITATGQRVTLRCSPRSGDLSVYWYQQSLDQGLQFLIQYYNGEERAKGNILERFSAQQFPDLHSELNLSSLELGDSALYFCASSVDRAGNTIYFGEGSWLTVV.

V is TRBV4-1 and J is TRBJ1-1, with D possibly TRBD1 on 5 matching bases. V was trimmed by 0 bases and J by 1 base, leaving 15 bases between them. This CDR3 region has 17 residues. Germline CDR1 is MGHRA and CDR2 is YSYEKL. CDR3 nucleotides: TGCGCCAGCAGCCAAGATCGGTGGGGCCAGAGGAACACTGAAGCTTTCTTT. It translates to CASSQDRWGQRNTEAFF.

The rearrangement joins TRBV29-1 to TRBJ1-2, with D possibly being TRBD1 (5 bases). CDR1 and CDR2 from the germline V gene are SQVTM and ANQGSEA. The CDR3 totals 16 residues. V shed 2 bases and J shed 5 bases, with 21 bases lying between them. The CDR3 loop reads CSVEPQGLIIGYGYTF. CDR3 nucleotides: TGCAGCGTTGAACCCCAGGGACTTATAATAGGATATGGCTACACCTTC.

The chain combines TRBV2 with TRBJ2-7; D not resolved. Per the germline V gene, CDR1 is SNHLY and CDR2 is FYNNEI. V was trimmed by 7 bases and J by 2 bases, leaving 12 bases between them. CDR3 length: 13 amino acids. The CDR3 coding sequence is TGTGCCAGCAACGGCAGGATCGCCTACGAGCAGTACTTC. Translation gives CASNGRIAYEQYF.

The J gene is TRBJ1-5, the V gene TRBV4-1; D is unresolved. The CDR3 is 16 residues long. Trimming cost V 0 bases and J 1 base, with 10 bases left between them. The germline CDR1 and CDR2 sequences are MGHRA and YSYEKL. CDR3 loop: CASSQDTRSSNQPQHF. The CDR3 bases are TGCGCCAGCAGCCAAGATACACGATCAAGCAATCAGCCCCAGCATTTT.

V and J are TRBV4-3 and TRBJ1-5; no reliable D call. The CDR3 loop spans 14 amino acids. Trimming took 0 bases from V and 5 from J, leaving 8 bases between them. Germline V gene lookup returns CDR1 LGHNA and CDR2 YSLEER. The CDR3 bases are TGCGCCAGCAGCCAAGATAACTATCATCAGCCCCAGCATTTT. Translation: CASSQDNYHQPQHF.

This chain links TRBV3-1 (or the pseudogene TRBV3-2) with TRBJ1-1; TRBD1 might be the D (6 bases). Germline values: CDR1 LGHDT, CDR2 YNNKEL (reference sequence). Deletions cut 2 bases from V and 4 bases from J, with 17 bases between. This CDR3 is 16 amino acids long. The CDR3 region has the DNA TGTGCCAGCAGCCAATGGGGGGGCCATAAAGGCACTGAAGCTTTCTTT. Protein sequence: CASSQWGGHKGTEAFF.

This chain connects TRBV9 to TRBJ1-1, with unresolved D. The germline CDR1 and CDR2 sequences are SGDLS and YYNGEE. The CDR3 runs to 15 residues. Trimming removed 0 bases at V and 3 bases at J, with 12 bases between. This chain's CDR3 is CASSVGGVTDTEAFF. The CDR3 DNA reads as TGTGCCAGCAGCGTAGGTGGAGTGACGGACACTGAAGCTTTCTTT.

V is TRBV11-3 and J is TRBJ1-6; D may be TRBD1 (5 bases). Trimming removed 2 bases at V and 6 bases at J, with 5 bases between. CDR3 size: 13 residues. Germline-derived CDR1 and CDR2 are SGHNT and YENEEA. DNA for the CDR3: TGTGCCAGCAGCTTAAGGGGTAATTCACCCCTCCACTTT. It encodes CASSLRGNSPLHF.

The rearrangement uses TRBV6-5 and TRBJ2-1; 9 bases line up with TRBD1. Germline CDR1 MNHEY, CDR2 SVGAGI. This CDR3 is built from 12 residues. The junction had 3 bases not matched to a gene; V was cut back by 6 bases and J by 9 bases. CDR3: CASRGQGGEQFF. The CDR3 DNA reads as TGTGCCAGCAGGGGACAGGGTGGTGAGCAGTTCTTC.

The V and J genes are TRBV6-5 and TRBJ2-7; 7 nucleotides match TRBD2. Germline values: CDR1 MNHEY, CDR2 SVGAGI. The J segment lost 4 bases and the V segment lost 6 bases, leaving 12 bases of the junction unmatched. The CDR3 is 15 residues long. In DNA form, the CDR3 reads TGTGCCAGCAGCCGTGGGACTAAGGGGCGATACGAGCAGTACTTC. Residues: CASSRGTKGRYEQYF.

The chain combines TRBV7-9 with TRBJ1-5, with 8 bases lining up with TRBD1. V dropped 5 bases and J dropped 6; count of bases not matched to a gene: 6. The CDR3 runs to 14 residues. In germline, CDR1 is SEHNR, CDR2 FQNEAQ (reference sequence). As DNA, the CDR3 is TGTGCCAGCAGCCCGACAGGGGTTAGTCAGCCCCAGCATTTT. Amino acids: CASSPTGVSQPQHF.

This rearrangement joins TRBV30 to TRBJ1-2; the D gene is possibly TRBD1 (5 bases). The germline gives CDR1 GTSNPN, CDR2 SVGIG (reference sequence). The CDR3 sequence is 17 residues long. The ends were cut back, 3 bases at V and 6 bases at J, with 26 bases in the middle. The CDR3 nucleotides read TGTGCCTGGAGAGTGATTCAGGGCTCCAGCTGGGTTAATGGCTACACCTTC. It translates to CAWRVIQGSSWVNGYTF.

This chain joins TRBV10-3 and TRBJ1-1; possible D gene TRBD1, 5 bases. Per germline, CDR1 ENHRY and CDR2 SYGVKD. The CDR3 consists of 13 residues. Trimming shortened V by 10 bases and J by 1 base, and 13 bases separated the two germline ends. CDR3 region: CATCCGGNTEAFF. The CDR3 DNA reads TGTGCCACCTGCTGCGGGGGGAACACTGAAGCTTTCTTT.

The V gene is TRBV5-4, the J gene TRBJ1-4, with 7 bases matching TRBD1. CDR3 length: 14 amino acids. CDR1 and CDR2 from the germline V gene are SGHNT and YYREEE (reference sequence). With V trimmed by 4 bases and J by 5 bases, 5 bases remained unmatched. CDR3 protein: CASSRQGPNEKLFF. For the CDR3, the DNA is TGTGCCAGCAGCCGACAGGGCCCAAATGAAAAACTGTTTTTT.

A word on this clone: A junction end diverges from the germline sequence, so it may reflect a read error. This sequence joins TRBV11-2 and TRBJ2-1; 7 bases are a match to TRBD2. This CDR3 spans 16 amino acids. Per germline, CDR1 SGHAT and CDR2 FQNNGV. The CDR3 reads CASRGGGAHSNNEQFF. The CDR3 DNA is TGTGCCAGCAGGGGGGGAGGGGCGCACTCCAACAATGAGCAGTTCTTC. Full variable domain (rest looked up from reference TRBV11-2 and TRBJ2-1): EAGVAQSPRYKIIEKRQSVAFWCNPISGHATLYWYQQILGQGPKLLIQFQNNGVVDDSQLPKDRFSAERLKGVDSTLKIQPAKLEDSAVYLCASRGGGAHSNNEQFFGPGTRLTVL.

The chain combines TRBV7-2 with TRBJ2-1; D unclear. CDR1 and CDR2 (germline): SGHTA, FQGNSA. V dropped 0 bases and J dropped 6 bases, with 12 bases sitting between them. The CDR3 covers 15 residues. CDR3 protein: CASSLAGGSGNEQFF. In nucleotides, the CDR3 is TGTGCCAGCAGCTTAGCGGGTGGTTCAGGCAATGAGCAGTTCTTC. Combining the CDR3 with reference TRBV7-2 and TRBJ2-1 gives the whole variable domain GAGVSQSPSNKVTEKGKDVELRCDPISGHTALYWYRQSLGQGLEFLIYFQGNSAPDKSGLPSDRFSAERTGGSVSTLTIQRTQQEDSAVYLCASSLAGGSGNEQFFGPGTRLTVL.

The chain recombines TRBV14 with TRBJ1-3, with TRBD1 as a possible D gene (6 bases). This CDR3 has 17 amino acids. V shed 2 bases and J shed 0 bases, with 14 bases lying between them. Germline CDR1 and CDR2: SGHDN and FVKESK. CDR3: CASSQNVQGSSGNTIYF. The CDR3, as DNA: TGTGCCAGCAGCCAAAACGTACAGGGTAGCTCTGGAAACACCATATATTTT.

The CDR3 DNA reads TGTGCCACCAGCAGAGTCGGGGGGATTAACGAGCAGTACTTC. Protein product: CATSRVGGINEQYF. V and J are TRBV15 and TRBJ2-7, with 7 nucleotides matching TRBD2. The V gene's germline CDR1 is LNHNV and CDR2 YYDKDF (reference sequence). Trimming at V came to 1 base and at J to 5 bases, leaving 5 bases not matched to a gene. This CDR3 has 14 residues.

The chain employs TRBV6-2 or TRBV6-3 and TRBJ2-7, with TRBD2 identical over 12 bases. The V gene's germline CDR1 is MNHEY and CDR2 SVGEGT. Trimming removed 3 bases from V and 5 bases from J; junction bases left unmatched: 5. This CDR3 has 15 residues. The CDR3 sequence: CASSYPRLAGDEQYF. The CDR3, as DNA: TGTGCCAGCAGTTATCCAAGACTAGCGGGAGACGAGCAGTACTTC.

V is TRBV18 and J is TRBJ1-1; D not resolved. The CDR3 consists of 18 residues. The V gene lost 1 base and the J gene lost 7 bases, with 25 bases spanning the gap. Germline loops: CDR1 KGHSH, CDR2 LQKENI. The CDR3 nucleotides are TGTGCCAGCTCACCACTCATCTTCGCACGGGAGAACATGGGTGAAGCTTTCTTT. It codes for CASSPLIFARENMGEAFF. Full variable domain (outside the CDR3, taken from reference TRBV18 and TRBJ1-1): NAGVMQNPRHLVRRRGQEARLRCSPMKGHSHVYWYRQLPEEGLKFMVYLQKENIIDESGMPKERFSAEFPKEGPSILRIQQVVRGDSAAYFCASSPLIFARENMGEAFFGQGTRLTVV.

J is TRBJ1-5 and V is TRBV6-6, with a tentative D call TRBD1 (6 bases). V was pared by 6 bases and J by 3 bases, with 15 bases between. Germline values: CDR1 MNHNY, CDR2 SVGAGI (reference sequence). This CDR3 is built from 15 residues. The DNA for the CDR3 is TGTGCCAGCAGCAACGGACAGTACCCCAATCAGCCCCAGCATTTT. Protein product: CASSNGQYPNQPQHF.